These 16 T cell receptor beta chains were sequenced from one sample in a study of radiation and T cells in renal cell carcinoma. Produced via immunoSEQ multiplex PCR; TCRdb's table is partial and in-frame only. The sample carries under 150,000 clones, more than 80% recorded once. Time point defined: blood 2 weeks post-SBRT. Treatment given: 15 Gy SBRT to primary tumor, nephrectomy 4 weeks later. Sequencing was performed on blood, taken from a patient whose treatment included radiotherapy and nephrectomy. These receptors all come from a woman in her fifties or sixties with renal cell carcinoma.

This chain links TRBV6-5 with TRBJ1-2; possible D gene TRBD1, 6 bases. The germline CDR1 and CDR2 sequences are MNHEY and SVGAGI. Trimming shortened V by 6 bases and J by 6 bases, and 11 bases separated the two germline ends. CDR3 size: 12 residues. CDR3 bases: TGTGCCAGCAGCCTTCAGGGGAATGGCTACACCTTC. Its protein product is CASSLQGNGYTF.

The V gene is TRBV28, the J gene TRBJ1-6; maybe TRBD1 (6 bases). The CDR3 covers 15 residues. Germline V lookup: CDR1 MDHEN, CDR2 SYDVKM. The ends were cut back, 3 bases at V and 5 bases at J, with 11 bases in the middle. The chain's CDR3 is CASSFWGADNSPLHF. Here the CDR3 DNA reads TGTGCCAGCAGTTTTTGGGGGGCTGATAATTCACCCCTCCACTTT.

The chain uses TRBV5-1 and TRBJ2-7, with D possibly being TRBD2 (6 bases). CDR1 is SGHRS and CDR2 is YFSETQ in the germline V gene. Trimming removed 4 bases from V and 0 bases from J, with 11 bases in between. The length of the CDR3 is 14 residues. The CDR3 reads CASSPRESSYEQYF. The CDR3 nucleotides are TGCGCCAGCAGCCCCCGGGAGAGCTCCTACGAGCAGTACTTC.

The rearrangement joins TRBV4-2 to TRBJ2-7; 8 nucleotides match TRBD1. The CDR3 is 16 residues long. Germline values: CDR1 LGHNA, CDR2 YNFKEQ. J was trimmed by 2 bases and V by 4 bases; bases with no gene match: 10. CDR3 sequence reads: CASSLEDRTGTYEQYF. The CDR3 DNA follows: TGTGCCAGCAGCCTCGAGGACCGGACAGGGACCTACGAGCAGTACTTC.

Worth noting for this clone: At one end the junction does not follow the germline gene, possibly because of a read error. CDR3 in DNA: TGTGCCAGCAGTTTAGACCCCCTTAGGGACAGGGGCCCCCACTTC. As protein: CASSLDPLRDRGPHF. V and J are TRBV28 and TRBJ1-2; 10 nucleotides agree with TRBD1. The germline gives CDR1 MDHEN, CDR2 SYDVKM. This CDR3 spans 15 amino acids.

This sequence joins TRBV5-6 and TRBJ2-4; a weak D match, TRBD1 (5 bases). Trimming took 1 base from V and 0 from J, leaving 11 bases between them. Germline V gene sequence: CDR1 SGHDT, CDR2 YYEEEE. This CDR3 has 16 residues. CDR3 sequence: CASSLTGEPAKNIQYF. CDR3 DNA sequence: TGTGCCAGCAGCTTGACAGGTGAACCAGCCAAAAACATTCAGTACTTC.

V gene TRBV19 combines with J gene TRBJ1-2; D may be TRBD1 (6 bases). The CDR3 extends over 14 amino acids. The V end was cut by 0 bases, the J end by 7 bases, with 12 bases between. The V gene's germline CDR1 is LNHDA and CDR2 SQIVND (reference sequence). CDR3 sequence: CASSIDLQGGGYTF. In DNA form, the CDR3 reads TGTGCCAGTAGTATAGATCTACAGGGAGGTGGCTACACCTTC.

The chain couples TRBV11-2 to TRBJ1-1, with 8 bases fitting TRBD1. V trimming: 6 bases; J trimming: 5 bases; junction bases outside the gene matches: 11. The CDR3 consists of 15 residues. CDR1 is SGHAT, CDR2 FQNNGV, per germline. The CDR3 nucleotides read TGTGCCAGCAGTTCGACAGGGGCGAGGAGGACTGAAGCTTTCTTT. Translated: CASSSTGARRTEAFF. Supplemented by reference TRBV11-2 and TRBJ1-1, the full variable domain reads EAGVAQSPRYKIIEKRQSVAFWCNPISGHATLYWYQQILGQGPKLLIQFQNNGVVDDSQLPKDRFSAERLKGVDSTLKIQPAKLEDSAVYLCASSSTGARRTEAFFGQGTRLTVV.

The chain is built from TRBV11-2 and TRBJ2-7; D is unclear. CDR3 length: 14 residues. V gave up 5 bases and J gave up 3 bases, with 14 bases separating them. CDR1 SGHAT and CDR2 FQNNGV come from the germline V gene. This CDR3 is CASSGRVSDYEQYF. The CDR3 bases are TGTGCCAGCAGCGGAAGGGTGAGTGACTACGAGCAGTACTTC.

The CDR3 DNA is TGTGCCAGCAGCCAGATGCAGGGGGTCGTGAATACGCAGTATTTT. Its protein is CASSQMQGVVNTQYF. The chain couples TRBV11-2 to TRBJ2-3, with 7 nucleotides matching TRBD1. Germline V gene data show CDR1 as SGHAT and CDR2 as FQNNGV. J was trimmed by 7 bases and V by 5 bases; bases with no gene match: 12. The CDR3 extends over 15 amino acids.

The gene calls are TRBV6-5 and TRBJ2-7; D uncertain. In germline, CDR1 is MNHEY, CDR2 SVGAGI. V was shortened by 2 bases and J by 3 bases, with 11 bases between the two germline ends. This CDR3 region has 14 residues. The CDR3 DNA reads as TGTGCCAGCAGTTACGGGCAGGCGAGCTACGAGCAGTACTTC. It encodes CASSYGQASYEQYF.

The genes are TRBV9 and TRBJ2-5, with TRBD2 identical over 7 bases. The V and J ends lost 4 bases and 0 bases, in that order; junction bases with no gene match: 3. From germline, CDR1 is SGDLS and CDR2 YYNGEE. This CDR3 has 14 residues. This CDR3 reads CASSPTSDQETQYF. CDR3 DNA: TGTGCCAGCAGCCCTACTAGCGACCAAGAGACCCAGTACTTC. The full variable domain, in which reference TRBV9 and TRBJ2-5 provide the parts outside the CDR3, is DSGVTQTPKHLITATGQRVTLRCSPRSGDLSVYWYQQSLDQGLQFLIQYYNGEERAKGNILERFSAQQFPDLHSELNLSSLELGDSALYFCASSPTSDQETQYFGPGTRLLVL.

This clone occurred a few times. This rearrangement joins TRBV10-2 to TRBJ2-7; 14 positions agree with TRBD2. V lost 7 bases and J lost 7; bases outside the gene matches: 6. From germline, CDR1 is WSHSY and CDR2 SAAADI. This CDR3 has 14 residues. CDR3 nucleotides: TGCGCCAGCATTGGACTAGCGGGGGGCGGGGAGCAGTACTTC. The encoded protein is CASIGLAGGGEQYF.

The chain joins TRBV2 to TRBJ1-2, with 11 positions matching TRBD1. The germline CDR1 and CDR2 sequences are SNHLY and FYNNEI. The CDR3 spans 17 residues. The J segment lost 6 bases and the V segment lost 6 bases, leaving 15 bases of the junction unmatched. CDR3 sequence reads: CASSDRVGGQGADGYTF. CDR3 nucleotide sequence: TGTGCCAGCAGCGATCGTGTTGGAGGACAGGGGGCTGATGGCTACACCTTC.

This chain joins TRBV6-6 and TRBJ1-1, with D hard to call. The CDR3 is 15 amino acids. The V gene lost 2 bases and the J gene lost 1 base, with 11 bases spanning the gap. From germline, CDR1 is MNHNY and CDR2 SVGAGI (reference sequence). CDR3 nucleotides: TGTGCCAGCAGTTACCAGCCTTGGGGGAACACTGAAGCTTTCTTT. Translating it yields CASSYQPWGNTEAFF.

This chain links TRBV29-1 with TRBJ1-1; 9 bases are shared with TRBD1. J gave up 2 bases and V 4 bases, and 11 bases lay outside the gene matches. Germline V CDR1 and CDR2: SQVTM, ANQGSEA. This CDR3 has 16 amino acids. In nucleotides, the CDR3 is TGCAGCGTTGTAAGGTACAGGGGACAGGGAAACACTGAAGCTTTCTTT. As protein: CSVVRYRGQGNTEAFF.